The 11 T cell receptor beta chains below all came from one sample that was sequenced in a study of metastatic and nonmetastatic thyroid tumors. All patients were treatment-naive before thyroid surgery. TCRdb re-called the PCR reads with MiXCR. The repertoire includes under 9,500 clones, about 30% of them detected once, and approximately 13% sits in the top ten. The material sequenced was adjacent normal tissue. The receptors were gathered from a female donor with papillary thyroid cancer or a benign thyroid nodule (not recorded which). Some clones in this sample may be carry-over from other donors' samples.

This clone is classed as medium-sized (0.01 to 0.1%). The chain links TRBV6-5 to TRBJ1-4; 9 bases match TRBD1. J gave up 6 bases and V 1 base, and 0 bases lay outside the gene matches. CDR1 and CDR2 (germline): MNHEY, SVGAGI. The CDR3 is 14 amino acids. The CDR3 spells CASSYWTGDEKLFF. CDR3 sequence (DNA): TGTGCCAGCAGTTACTGGACAGGGGATGAAAAACTGTTTTTT.

This clone is classed as medium-sized. This chain uses TRBV19 with TRBJ1-1; no definite D call. CDR1 is LNHDA and CDR2 is SQIVND in the germline V gene (reference sequence). The V end lost 2 bases, the J end lost 3 bases, and 7 bases lay between the germline ends. This CDR3 has 13 amino acids. CDR3 sequence (DNA): TGTGCCAGTAGTATAACGGGCGACACTGAAGCTTTCTTT. Translating gives CASSITGDTEAFF.

The sample holds many counts of this clone. J is TRBJ1-5 and V is TRBV29-1; TRBD1 aligns across 7 bases. The CDR3 extends over 13 amino acids. V gave up 8 bases and J gave up 7 bases; unmatched junction bases: 11. Germline V gives CDR1 SQVTM, CDR2 ANQGSEA. The CDR3 region is CSTAGGEGQPQHF. As DNA, the CDR3 is TGCAGCACCGCAGGGGGGGAAGGACAGCCCCAGCATTTT.

The chain has TRBV13 and TRBJ1-3, with 7 bases identical to TRBD1. The V and J ends lost 5 bases and 4 bases, in that order; junction bases with no gene match: 20. The germline gives CDR1 PRHDT, CDR2 FYEKMQ (reference sequence). The CDR3 length is 19 residues. CDR3 sequence: CASSPTRTGFTAGGNTIYF. In DNA form, the CDR3 reads TGTGCCAGCAGCCCCACCAGGACAGGATTTACTGCGGGGGGAAACACCATATATTTT.

V usage is TRBV12-3 or TRBV12-4 and J usage is TRBJ2-2; 8 nucleotides align to TRBD1. CDR3 length: 14 amino acids. Unmatched junction bases numbered 4, after V lost 4 bases and J lost 6 bases. The CDR3 DNA reads as TGTGCCAGCAGTTCGACAGGGGCTTCCGGGGAGCTGTTTTTT. Translation gives CASSSTGASGELFF.

As regards this clone: A much larger clone lies a single base off, so this may be a read error. Distinct nucleotide sequences in the sample also encode this CDR3. The chain is built from TRBV5-1 and TRBJ1-1; the D is unclear. The CDR3 consists of 12 residues. In germline, CDR1 is SGHRS, CDR2 YFSETQ. The CDR3 region is CASSLDNTEAFF. CDR3 DNA sequence: TGTGCCAGCAGCTTAGACAACACTGAAGCTTTCTTT. The variable domain in full, with the rest retrieved from reference TRBV5-1 and TRBJ1-1, is KAGVTQTPRYLIKTRGQQVTLSCSPISGHRSVSWYQQTPGQGLQFLFEYFSETQRNKGNFPGRFSGRQFSNSRSEMNVSTLELGDSALYLCASSLDNTEAFFGQGTRLTVV.

By share, this clone counts as medium-sized. The J gene is TRBJ2-7, the V gene TRBV12-3 or TRBV12-4; a weak D match, TRBD2 (6 bases). This CDR3 spans 14 amino acids. V lost 5 bases and J lost 0, with 11 bases in between. The CDR3 sequence: CASSRDSTSYEQYF. CDR3 DNA sequence: TGTGCCAGCAGTCGGGACTCTACCTCCTACGAGCAGTACTTC.

The V gene is TRBV10-3, the J gene TRBJ1-2; possible D gene TRBD1, 5 bases. Germline V gene sequence: CDR1 ENHRY, CDR2 SYGVKD. V lost 3 bases to trimming and J lost 8 bases, with 13 bases between them. This CDR3 contains 13 residues. The CDR3 region has the DNA TGTGCCATCAGTGACCACCGGGGGGGAGGCTACACCTTC. Translated: CAISDHRGGGYTF.

This clone has ten or more counts. Other DNA sequences from this sample encode an identical CDR3 as well. J is TRBJ1-1 and V is TRBV5-1; no reliable D call. Trimming stripped 2 bases from V and 2 bases from J, with 4 bases between. The CDR3 is 12 residues long. Germline CDR1 and CDR2: SGHRS and YFSETQ. The CDR3 nucleotides read TGCGCCAGCAGCTTAGACAACACTGAAGCTTTCTTT. This gives the protein CASSLDNTEAFF. Filled out from reference TRBV5-1 and TRBJ1-1, the complete variable domain reads KAGVTQTPRYLIKTRGQQVTLSCSPISGHRSVSWYQQTPGQGLQFLFEYFSETQRNKGNFPGRFSGRQFSNSRSEMNVSTLELGDSALYLCASSLDNTEAFFGQGTRLTVV.

J is TRBJ2-7 and V is TRBV20-1; D may be TRBD1 (6 bases). Germline V gene data show CDR1 as DFQATT and CDR2 as SNEGSKA (reference sequence). The CDR3 is 13 residues long. The V gene lost 1 base and the J gene lost 7 bases, with 14 bases spanning the gap. Here the CDR3 reads CSARGQQGREQYF. The CDR3 DNA sequence: TGCAGTGCTAGAGGGCAACAGGGAAGGGAGCAGTACTTC.

There are many counts of this clone. The V gene is TRBV2, the J gene TRBJ2-3; no firm D call. CDR1 is SNHLY, CDR2 FYNNEI, per germline. The germline V and J ends were trimmed by 3 bases and 6 bases, with 4 bases remaining between them. CDR3 length: 11 residues. The CDR3 region is CASSDWDTQYF. In DNA form, the CDR3 reads TGTGCCAGCAGTGATTGGGATACGCAGTATTTT.